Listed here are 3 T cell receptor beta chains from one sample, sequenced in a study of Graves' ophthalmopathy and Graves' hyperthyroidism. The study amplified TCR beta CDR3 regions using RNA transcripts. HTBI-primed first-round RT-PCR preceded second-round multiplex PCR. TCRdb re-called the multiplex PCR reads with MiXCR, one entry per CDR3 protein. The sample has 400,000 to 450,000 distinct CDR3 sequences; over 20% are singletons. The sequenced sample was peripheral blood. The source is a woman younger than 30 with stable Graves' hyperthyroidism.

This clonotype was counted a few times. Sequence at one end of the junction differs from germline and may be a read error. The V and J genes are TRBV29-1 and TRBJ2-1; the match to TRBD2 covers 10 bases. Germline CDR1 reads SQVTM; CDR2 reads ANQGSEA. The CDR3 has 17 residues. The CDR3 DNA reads TGCAGCGTTGAGGTATTAGGGCTAGCGGGAGCTTACAATGAGAAGTTCTTC. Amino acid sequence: CSVEVLGLAGAYNEKFF.

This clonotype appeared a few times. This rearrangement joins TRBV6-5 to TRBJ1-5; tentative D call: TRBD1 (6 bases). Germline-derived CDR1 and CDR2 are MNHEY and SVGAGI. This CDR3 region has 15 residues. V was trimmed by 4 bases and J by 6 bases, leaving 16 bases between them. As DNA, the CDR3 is TGTGCCAGCAGTTTCTACAGGGAATCCGGTCAGCCCCAGCATTTT. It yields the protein CASSFYRESGQPQHF.

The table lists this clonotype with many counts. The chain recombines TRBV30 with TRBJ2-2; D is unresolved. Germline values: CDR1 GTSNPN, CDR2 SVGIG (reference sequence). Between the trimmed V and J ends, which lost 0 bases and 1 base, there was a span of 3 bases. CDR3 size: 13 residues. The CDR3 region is CAWSVQNTGELFF. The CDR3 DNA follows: TGTGCCTGGAGTGTACAGAACACCGGGGAGCTGTTTTTT.